These 26 T cell receptor beta chains were all obtained from the same sample, sequenced in a study of T cells in women clearing cervical HPV infection. Clones were read by immunoSEQ multiplex PCR, and TCRdb kept only the in-frame ones, dropping some. This sample carries tens of thousands of clones, with about 17% going to the ten biggest clones. The sequencing sample was made of blood buffy coat. Every receptor here comes from a woman between 18 and 69 years old with a cervical HPV16 infection that either progressed to CIN3+ or cleared (not recorded which).

A note on this clone: The read ends 3 residues early relative to the CDR3; the germline J gene fills the gap. The V call is TRBV6-2 or TRBV6-3, the J call TRBJ1-5; D ambiguous. Trimming took off 2 bases at V and 0 bases at J, with 5 bases between the two ends. This CDR3 contains 14 residues. The germline gives CDR1 MNHEY, CDR2 SVGEGT. CDR3 DNA (partial): TGTGCCAGCAGTTACATGTATAGCAATCAGCCC. It specifies CASSYMYSNQP. The whole CDR3 protein reads CASSYMYSNQPQHF.

Notes on this clone: The read gets to within 3 residues of the CDR3 end, and the germline J gene fills in the rest. This rearrangement joins TRBV20-1 to TRBJ1-2; D is perhaps TRBD1 (6 bases). The CDR3 loop spans 15 amino acids. Between the trimmed V and J ends, which lost 5 bases and 0 bases, there was a span of 16 bases. CDR1 DFQATT and CDR2 SNEGSKA come from the germline V gene (reference sequence). The CDR3 region is CSAADRTEANYGYTF. The DNA read from the CDR3 is TGCAGTGCTGCCGATAGGACAGAAGCTAACTATGGC.

Details on this clone: The read terminates 3 residues before the CDR3 end, so the remaining end is supplied by the germline J gene. The V gene is TRBV5-5, the J gene TRBJ1-5, with 7 bases fitting TRBD1. V gave up 1 base and J gave up 4 bases; unmatched junction bases: 5. Germline values: CDR1 SGHKS, CDR2 YYEKEE (reference sequence). The CDR3 spans 15 residues. CDR3 DNA, as far as it was read: TGTGCCAGCAGCTTGTCCCCAGGGGGAAATCAGCCC. Encoded protein: CASSLSPGGNQP. The whole CDR3 protein is CASSLSPGGNQPQHF.

As regards this clone: The CDR3 end lies 3 residues beyond the end of the read and is filled in from the germline J gene. The V gene is TRBV19, the J gene TRBJ2-3; TRBD1 agrees at 7 bases. Germline values: CDR1 LNHDA, CDR2 SQIVND (reference sequence). This CDR3 has 15 residues. CDR3 protein: CASSTPHRGNQPQYF. The DNA read from the CDR3 is TGTGCCAGTAGTACCCCCCACAGGGGCAATCAGCCG.

Remarks on this clone: With the read ending 3 residues before the CDR3 end, the germline J gene is used to fill in that end. This chain connects TRBV5-1 to TRBJ2-2; 16 bases are a match to TRBD2. Looked up from germline, CDR1 is SGHRS and CDR2 is YFSETQ. This CDR3 comprises 18 residues. The J segment lost 3 bases and the V segment lost 3 bases, leaving 5 bases of the junction unmatched. CDR3 residues: CASSSIGTSGGDTGELFF. The CDR3 bases that were read are TGCGCCAGCAGCTCGATCGGGACTAGCGGGGGGGACACCGGGGAG. Filled out from reference TRBV5-1 and TRBJ2-2, the complete variable domain reads KAGVTQTPRYLIKTRGQQVTLSCSPISGHRSVSWYQQTPGQGLQFLFEYFSETQRNKGNFPGRFSGRQFSNSRSEMNVSTLELGDSALYLCASSSIGTSGGDTGELFFGEGSRLTVL.

The covered CDR3 bases are TGTGCCAGCAGCCAAAACGGACCGGGACAGGGTTTTGAAAAA. This sequence encodes CASSQNGPGQGFEK. The entire CDR3 is CASSQNGPGQGFEKLFF. This rearrangement joins TRBV4-2 to TRBJ1-4; TRBD1 matches at 9 bases. The read terminates 3 residues before the CDR3 end, so the remaining end is supplied by the germline J gene. Germline V CDR1 and CDR2: LGHNA, YNFKEQ. This CDR3 region has 17 residues. Trimming cost V 2 bases and J 7 bases; bases outside gene matches: 11.

A remark on this clone: The CDR3 goes on 3 residues after the read ends, and that part is filled in from the germline J gene. The V call is TRBV7-9, the J call TRBJ2-7, with a possible D match to TRBD2 (5 bases). In germline, CDR1 is SEHNR, CDR2 FQNEAQ (reference sequence). The CDR3 extends over 14 amino acids. The V end was cut by 3 bases, the J end by 3 bases, with 12 bases between. The DNA read from the CDR3 is TGTGCCAGCAGCTTCGGCGGGTTAAGCTACGAG. Translated, it gives CASSFGGLSYE. The whole CDR3 protein reads CASSFGGLSYEQYF.

With respect to this clone: The CDR3 end lies 3 residues beyond the end of the read and is filled in from the germline J gene. The chain recombines TRBV12-3 or TRBV12-4 with TRBJ2-4; TRBD1 is a possible D gene (5 bases). V shed 7 bases and J shed 6 bases, with 19 bases lying between them. The CDR3 has 15 residues. The CDR3 sequence is CASKEGRDGGNIQYF. The sequenced CDR3 bases are TGTGCCAGCAAGGAAGGCAGGGATGGTGGAAACATT.

With regard to this clone: The read ends 3 residues before the CDR3 terminus; that terminus is restored from the germline J gene. V gene TRBV20-1 combines with J gene TRBJ2-5; TRBD1 matches 7 bases. The CDR3 runs 16 residues. CDR1 is DFQATT, CDR2 SNEGSKA, per germline (reference sequence). V shed 0 bases and J 1 base; nucleotides not matched to a gene: 8. CDR3 sequence: CSAREVKGALQETQYF. Partial CDR3 DNA: TGCAGTGCTAGAGAAGTTAAGGGGGCGCTCCAAGAGACC.

As for this clone: The missing CDR3 end, 3 residues past where the read stops, is filled in from the germline J gene. This chain joins TRBV19 and TRBJ1-5; tentatively, D is TRBD1 (6 bases). Per germline, CDR1 LNHDA and CDR2 SQIVND (reference sequence). CDR3 length: 17 residues. V lost 5 bases to trimming and J lost 0 bases, with 17 bases between them. The CDR3 DNA, read in part, is TGTGCCAGTAGTTCTGGGGACATCACGTATAGCAATCAGCCC. Protein sequence: CASSSGDITYSNQP. In full, the CDR3 reads CASSSGDITYSNQPQHF. The full variable domain, its missing parts supplied by reference TRBV19 and TRBJ1-5, is DGGITQSPKYLFRKEGQNVTLSCEQNLNHDAMYWYRQDPGQGLRLIYYSQIVNDFQKGDIAEGYSVSREKKESFPLTVTSAQKNPTAFYLCASSSGDITYSNQPQHFGDGTRLSIL.

With regard to this clone: The read finishes 3 residues shy of the CDR3 end, and the germline J gene is used to complete it. The chain uses TRBV20-1 and TRBJ2-5, with TRBD1 matching over 8 bases. Per the germline V gene, CDR1 is DFQATT and CDR2 is SNEGSKA (reference sequence). The CDR3 totals 12 residues. Losses at the gene ends were 5 bases for V and 5 bases for J; bases not matched to a gene: 4. CDR3 DNA (partial): TGCAGTGCTCGACAGGGGTCTGAGACC. Residues: CSARQGSET. The whole CDR3 region reads CSARQGSETQYF.

Notes on this clone: From the germline J gene comes the end of the CDR3, since the read stops 3 residues before it. Other DNA sequences within the sample encode an identical CDR3. The rearrangement links TRBV5-6 to TRBJ1-3; D may be TRBD1 (6 bases). This CDR3 region has 14 residues. Looked up from germline, CDR1 is SGHDT and CDR2 is YYEEEE. Partial CDR3 DNA: TGTGCCAGCAGCTCGACAGGCCAGACTACAGGA. Translated: CASSSTGQTTG. The complete CDR3 protein is CASSSTGQTTGIYF.

Comment on this clone: The read finishes 3 residues shy of the CDR3 end, and the germline J gene is used to complete it. The chain is built from TRBV6-2 or TRBV6-3 and TRBJ2-1; D possibly corresponds to TRBD2 (6 bases). The germline V gene encodes CDR1 MNHEY and CDR2 SVGEGT. This CDR3 is 15 amino acids long. The V end lost 6 bases, the J end lost 7 bases, and 19 bases lay between the germline ends. The covered CDR3 bases are TGTGCCAGCAGCCGGCTAGCGAGTTGGCAGAATGAG. Translation: CASSRLASWQNE. Given in full, the CDR3 is CASSRLASWQNEQFF.

In the case of this clone: The read terminates 3 residues ahead of where the CDR3 ends, so the germline J gene completes it. This chain links TRBV20-1 with TRBJ2-1, with unresolved D. The CDR3 runs 14 residues. Trimming stripped 0 bases from V and 4 bases from J, with 10 bases between. Germline-derived CDR1 and CDR2 are DFQATT and SNEGSKA (reference sequence). The CDR3 protein is CSARDLDKYNEQFF. The sequenced CDR3 bases are TGCAGTGCTAGAGATCTAGATAAATACAATGAG.

Of note for this clone: The CDR3 goes on 3 residues after the read ends, and that part is filled in from the germline J gene. This sample includes further DNA sequences coding for the same CDR3. The chain carries TRBV19 and TRBJ2-3, with 8 nucleotides matching TRBD2. The CDR3 loop spans 15 amino acids. Germline CDR1 reads LNHDA; CDR2 reads SQIVND (reference sequence). The CDR3 sequence is CASSDSGAGGETQYF. CDR3 bases read: TGTGCCAGTAGTGATAGCGGGGCCGGGGGGGAGACG.

To note about this clone: The CDR3 end lies 3 residues beyond the end of the read and is filled in from the germline J gene. The V and J genes are TRBV7-9 and TRBJ2-7; 10 nucleotides line up with TRBD2. The CDR3 is made up of 15 amino acids. The germline CDR1 and CDR2 sequences are SEHNR and FQNEAQ (reference sequence). V lost 4 bases, J lost 2 bases, and 5 bases stayed unmatched. CDR3: CASSSSGGSAYEQYF. The sequenced part of the CDR3 DNA is TGTGCCAGCAGCTCTAGCGGGGGATCTGCCTACGAG.

About this clone itself: Sequencing ends 3 residues short of the CDR3 end; the germline J gene provides the rest. V usage is TRBV19 and J usage is TRBJ1-2; TRBD1 might be the D (5 bases). CDR3 size: 17 residues. Germline CDR1 and CDR2: LNHDA and SQIVND (reference sequence). The CDR3 sequence is CASSMGLAGVGIDIYTF. Incomplete CDR3 DNA: TGTGCCAGTAGTATGGGGCTAGCGGGAGTAGGTATAGACATC.

In regard to this clone: The sequenced fragment ends 3 residues before the CDR3 boundary, so the rest is inferred from the germline J gene. The chain combines TRBV4-2 with TRBJ2-5; D not resolved. Per the germline V gene, CDR1 is LGHNA and CDR2 is YNFKEQ. The length of the CDR3 is 15 residues. V lost 0 bases to trimming and J lost 5 bases, with 13 bases between them. Incomplete CDR3 DNA: TGTGCCAGCAGCCAAGATCGAGGCGGAACGGAGACC. Protein product: CASSQDRGGTET. The entire CDR3 protein reads CASSQDRGGTETQYF.

This clone counts as medium-sized by frequency. CDR3 sequence reads: CASSLPDTNIQYF. The DNA read from the CDR3 is TGTGCCAGCAGCTTACCGGACACAAACATT. The chain links TRBV7-2 to TRBJ2-4; D may be TRBD1 (5 bases). The CDR3 goes on 3 residues after the read ends, and that part is filled in from the germline J gene. Trimming left V 2 bases short and J 6 bases short, with 8 bases between. The germline gives CDR1 SGHTA, CDR2 FQGNSA. The CDR3 is 13 amino acids.

Worth noting for this clone: Coverage ceases 3 residues before the CDR3 finishes, and the germline J gene fills in the end. V usage is TRBV6-2 or TRBV6-3 and J usage is TRBJ1-1, with 8 bases fitting TRBD1. V lost 6 bases and J lost 0; bases outside the gene matches: 9. Germline V lookup: CDR1 MNHEY, CDR2 SVGEGT. This CDR3 comprises 16 residues. Incomplete CDR3 DNA: TGTGCCAGCAGACACCAGACAGGGGAGCTGAACACTGAA. This encodes CASRHQTGELNTE. The whole CDR3 sequence is CASRHQTGELNTEAFF.

Incomplete CDR3 DNA: TGTGCCAGCAGTGCCCCAAGCGGGTCTTACACAGATACG. Its translation: CASSAPSGSYTDT. Given in full, the CDR3 is CASSAPSGSYTDTQYF. This chain joins TRBV12-3 or TRBV12-4 and TRBJ2-3; D perhaps matches TRBD2 (6 bases). The read comes to an end 3 residues before the CDR3 does, leaving the germline J gene to fill in the end. The CDR3 extends over 16 amino acids. The V and J ends lost 5 bases and 2 bases respectively, with 17 bases between them.

A word on this clone: The read ends 3 residues shy of where the CDR3 ends; the end is completed using the germline J gene. V is TRBV6-2 or TRBV6-3 and J is TRBJ2-5; 8 bases agree with TRBD2. The CDR3 consists of 16 residues. The V and J ends lost 6 bases and 1 base, in that order; junction bases with no gene match: 10. The V gene's germline CDR1 is MNHEY and CDR2 SVGEGT. This CDR3 reads CASREPGLVTQETQYF. The CDR3 DNA, read in part, is TGTGCCAGCAGAGAGCCGGGACTAGTTACCCAAGAGACC.

Concerning this clone: The read terminates 3 residues ahead of where the CDR3 ends, so the germline J gene completes it. This chain uses TRBV7-9 with TRBJ1-1; perhaps TRBD1 as D (5 bases). Germline CDR1 SEHNR, CDR2 FQNEAQ (reference sequence). The CDR3 consists of 15 residues. V shed 4 bases and J shed 2 bases, with 14 bases lying between them. The DNA read from the CDR3 is TGTGCCAGCAGCTACATAGGAGGGGCCAACACTGAA. Its protein product is CASSYIGGANTE. The full CDR3 protein reads CASSYIGGANTEAFF.

The sequenced part of the CDR3 DNA is TGTGCCAGCAGTTCCCGGGACAATGAG. Translated: CASSSRDNE. The full CDR3 sequence reads CASSSRDNEQFF. The chain carries TRBV6-2 or TRBV6-3 and TRBJ2-1; D is unresolved. The read finishes 3 residues shy of the CDR3 end, and the germline J gene is used to complete it. CDR3 length: 12 residues. CDR1 MNHEY and CDR2 SVGEGT come from the germline V gene. Trimming pared 4 bases from V and 5 bases from J, leaving 6 bases between.

Note on this clone: The observed sequence ends 3 residues before the CDR3 terminus, with the missing tail filled in from the germline J gene. J is TRBJ2-2 and V is TRBV19; TRBD1 matches 7 bases. The V gene end was trimmed by 5 bases and the J gene end by 2 bases; junction bases not matched to a gene: 8. CDR1 and CDR2 (germline): LNHDA, SQIVND (reference sequence). The CDR3 loop spans 16 amino acids. The sequenced part of the CDR3 DNA is TGTGCCAGTAGTGCCCCCAACAGGGGTAACACCGGGGAG. Encoded protein: CASSAPNRGNTGE. The entire CDR3 is CASSAPNRGNTGELFF.

Concerning this clone itself: The read terminates 3 residues ahead of where the CDR3 ends, so the germline J gene completes it. The chain links TRBV7-9 to TRBJ2-5; D gene unclear. Deletions cut 6 bases from V and 1 base from J, with 12 bases between. CDR1 and CDR2 from the germline V gene are SEHNR and FQNEAQ (reference sequence). This CDR3 has 14 residues. The CDR3 protein is CASSYAPPQETQYF. Incomplete CDR3 DNA: TGTGCCAGCAGTTACGCGCCACCCCAAGAGACC.